This T cell receptor beta chain comes out of a study of PD-1 blockade in classical Hodgkin lymphoma. About this clone itself: The junction differs from germline at one of its ends, possibly a read error.

Produced via immunoSEQ multiplex PCR; TCRdb's table is partial and in-frame only. This table holds about 47,000 clones, 80% found once. Germline V CDR1 and CDR2: SGHAT, FQNNGV. The CDR3 has 13 amino acids. The time point here: cycle 4 day 1 (C4D1), after less than 7 weeks of nivolumab. All patients experienced relapse after autologous stem cell transplantation, and brentuximab vedotin exposure was variable. This specimen was peripheral blood mononuclear cells (PBMCs), taken before the fourth cycle of nivolumab. The receptor's source is a human donor with classical Hodgkin lymphoma. The chain carries TRBV11-2 and TRBJ2-1; D gene ambiguous. The chain's CDR3 is CASSLTGKPWALF. CDR3 bases: TGTGCCAGCAGCTTAACCGGAAAACCTTGGGCCCTCTTC.